What follows are 9 T cell receptor beta chains derived from one specimen sequenced in a study of T cell changes during pregnancy in multiple sclerosis. Clones were read by immunoSEQ multiplex PCR, and TCRdb kept only the in-frame ones, dropping some. This repertoire shows roughly 42,000 clones, 85% to 90% found once; its top ten account for under 0.65%. This specimen was CD4+ T cells from peripheral blood mononuclear cells, taken in the first trimester of pregnancy. All receptors come from a female donor with multiple sclerosis, enrolled in a pregnancy study.

V is TRBV25-1 and J is TRBJ2-2, with 10 bases that match TRBD1. Looked up from germline, CDR1 is MGHDK and CDR2 is SYGVNS. This CDR3 comprises 13 residues. The V segment lost 4 bases and the J segment 9 bases; nucleotides outside the gene matches: 2. The CDR3 nucleotides are TGTGCCAGCAGTGGGGACAGGGGCTGGGAGCTGTTTTTT. This encodes CASSGDRGWELFF.

V is TRBV29-1 and J is TRBJ2-1; 11 nucleotides match TRBD2. CDR1 and CDR2 from the germline V gene are SQVTM and ANQGSEA. There are 13 residues in the CDR3. The ends lost 7 bases at V and 6 bases at J; junction bases unmatched: 5. The CDR3 reads CSARGLAVNEQFF. As DNA, the CDR3 is TGCAGCGCCCGGGGACTAGCGGTCAATGAGCAGTTCTTC.

In this sample, this clone turned up a few times. This sequence joins TRBV6-5 and TRBJ1-1; tentatively, D is TRBD1 (5 bases). Trimming cost V 6 bases and J 6 bases, with 8 bases left between them. CDR1 and CDR2 from the germline V gene are MNHEY and SVGAGI. The CDR3 totals 11 residues. This CDR3 is CASRTTAEAFF. The CDR3 nucleotides are TGTGCCAGCAGGACGACAGCTGAAGCTTTCTTT.

A single count supports this clone. The chain uses TRBV19 and TRBJ2-1; 9 bases align to TRBD2. The V gene's germline CDR1 is LNHDA and CDR2 SQIVND (reference sequence). The CDR3 spans 18 residues. J was trimmed by 0 bases and V by 3 bases; bases with no gene match: 9. The CDR3 nucleotides are TGTGCCAGTAGTATCTCAGCGGGAGGATGGGGCTCCTACAATGAGCAGTTCTTC. This gives the protein CASSISAGGWGSYNEQFF.

The chain has TRBV29-1 and TRBJ2-5; TRBD1 matches at 8 bases. The CDR3 runs 15 residues. Unmatched junction bases numbered 12, after V lost 4 bases and J lost 5 bases. The germline V gene has CDR1 SQVTM and CDR2 ANQGSEA. For the CDR3, the DNA is TGCAGCGTTGTACAGGGGGTTAGCTTAACGGAGACCCAGTACTTC. Protein product: CSVVQGVSLTETQYF.

The chain combines TRBV2 with TRBJ1-5, with 9 bases fitting TRBD1. The CDR3 loop spans 14 amino acids. CDR1 is SNHLY, CDR2 FYNNEI, per germline. V lost 5 bases to trimming and J lost 4 bases; unmatched junction nucleotides: 3. Written as DNA, the CDR3 is TGTGCCAGCAGTCGGACAGGGGAAAATCAGCCCCAGCATTTT. Amino acids: CASSRTGENQPQHF.

The chain links TRBV11-2 to TRBJ1-1; no reliable D call. CDR3 length: 14 residues. V lost 4 bases and J 5 bases, leaving 14 bases between the germline ends. Germline lookup yields CDR1 SGHAT and CDR2 FQNNGV. The CDR3 reads CASSSIPFGTEAFF. CDR3 nucleotide sequence: TGTGCCAGCAGCTCCATTCCCTTCGGTACTGAAGCTTTCTTT.

This chain links TRBV19 with TRBJ2-2, with a possible D match to TRBD1 (7 bases). Trimming removed 7 bases from V and 7 bases from J, with 16 bases in between. This CDR3 is 14 amino acids long. Germline V CDR1 and CDR2: LNHDA, SQIVND (reference sequence). CDR3: CASKSRGDFGELFF. The DNA of the CDR3 is TGTGCCAGTAAGAGCAGGGGGGATTTCGGGGAGCTGTTTTTT.

The chain recombines TRBV4-1 with TRBJ2-1; 9 positions match TRBD2. J was trimmed by 4 bases and V by 0 bases; bases with no gene match: 4. CDR3 size: 16 residues. Germline CDR1 MGHRA, CDR2 YSYEKL. The CDR3 bases are TGCGCCAGCAGCCAAGATACTAGCGGGTGGTACAATGAGCAGTTCTTC. Its protein product is CASSQDTSGWYNEQFF.